These 22 T cell receptor beta chains were sequenced from one sample in a study of CD8+ T cells in alopecia areata. RNA was isolated and reverse transcribed to cDNA, the sequencing template. Using immunoSEQ multiplex PCR, the repertoire was profiled, and TCRdb retains in-frame clones only, with some absent. The table lists some 150,000 clones, around 50% of them singletons, with nearly 6.5% in the top ten. Sequences were derived from CD4+ T cells sorted from blood, sampled at week 0. The receptors were sampled from a human donor with alopecia areata.

The chain combines TRBV6-5 with TRBJ2-7, with D perhaps matching TRBD1 (6 bases). CDR3 size: 13 residues. From germline, CDR1 is MNHEY and CDR2 SVGAGI. V lost 8 bases, J lost 9 bases, and 20 bases lay in between. The CDR3 nucleotides are TGTGCCAGCCATCGACCAGGGGACCAGGGGCAGTACTTC. It is translated as CASHRPGDQGQYF.

This chain links TRBV30 with TRBJ1-2; D is undetermined. Germline V gene sequence: CDR1 GTSNPN, CDR2 SVGIG (reference sequence). This CDR3 is 11 amino acids long. The V gene lost 2 bases and the J gene lost 4 bases, with 5 bases spanning the gap. Here the CDR3 DNA reads TGTGCCTGGAGTCAAGCCTATGGCTACACCTTC. It codes for CAWSQAYGYTF.

The chain employs TRBV19 and TRBJ1-5; tentatively, D is TRBD1 (6 bases). Trimming took 9 bases from V and 5 from J, leaving 23 bases between them. There are 16 residues in the CDR3. The germline V gene encodes CDR1 LNHDA and CDR2 SQIVND (reference sequence). This chain's CDR3 is CASKRGAGAIDQPQHF. The CDR3 coding sequence is TGTGCCAGCAAAAGGGGGGCGGGGGCAATTGATCAGCCCCAGCATTTT.

In this sample, this clone turned up a few times. The same CDR3 arises from other DNA sequences in this sample as well. The J gene is TRBJ2-7, the V gene TRBV7-2; 7 nucleotides align to TRBD2. V dropped 1 base and J dropped 5; count of bases not matched to a gene: 11. The germline CDR1 and CDR2 sequences are SGHTA and FQGNSA. This CDR3 is 16 amino acids long. In DNA form, the CDR3 reads TGTGCCAGCAGCTTAGAGTTGTTGGCTAGCGGTAACGAGCAGTACTTC. Translating gives CASSLELLASGNEQYF.

The genes are TRBV6-5 and TRBJ2-5; no clear D. The germline CDR1 and CDR2 sequences are MNHEY and SVGAGI. The V end was cut by 0 bases, the J end by 1 base, with 12 bases between. This CDR3 spans 16 amino acids. CDR3 in amino acids: CASSYSWQVGQETQYF. CDR3 nucleotide sequence: TGTGCCAGCAGTTACTCATGGCAGGTGGGCCAAGAGACCCAGTACTTC.

This clone was seen a few times. J is TRBJ2-5 and V is TRBV5-4; 8 bases match TRBD2. The CDR3 sequence is 15 residues long. Germline V gene sequence: CDR1 SGHNT, CDR2 YYREEE (reference sequence). V lost 4 bases to trimming and J lost 0 bases; unmatched junction nucleotides: 5. The CDR3, as DNA: TGTGCCAGCAGCGAACGGGGGGGAAACCAAGAGACCCAGTACTTC. Translation gives CASSERGGNQETQYF.

The chain couples TRBV25-1 to TRBJ1-6; D gene uncertain. Germline V gene sequence: CDR1 MGHDK, CDR2 SYGVNS. The CDR3 consists of 13 residues. V gave up 4 bases and J gave up 9 bases, with 10 bases separating them. CDR3 coding DNA: TGTGCCAGCAGTGCCGCCGTTTTTTCACCCCTCCACTTT. It codes for CASSAAVFSPLHF. The full variable domain, its missing parts supplied by reference TRBV25-1 and TRBJ1-6, is EADIYQTPRYLVIGTGKKITLECSQTMGHDKMYWYQQDPGMELHLIHYSYGVNSTEKGDLSSESTVSRIRTEHFPLTLESARPSHTSQYLCASSAAVFSPLHFGNGTRLTVT.

In its sample, this clone was seen a few times. Different DNA sequences within this sample yield the same CDR3. The chain employs TRBV7-9 and TRBJ2-5, with D hard to call. This CDR3 has 11 amino acids. The germline V gene has CDR1 SEHNR and CDR2 FQNEAQ (reference sequence). Trimming left V 5 bases short and J 5 bases short, with 6 bases between. Here the CDR3 reads CASSPLETQYF. CDR3 sequence (DNA): TGTGCCAGCAGCCCACTTGAGACCCAGTACTTC.

V is TRBV7-2 and J is TRBJ1-2, with D perhaps matching TRBD1 (6 bases). Germline V CDR1 and CDR2: SGHTA, FQGNSA. The CDR3 runs 12 residues. The ends were cut back, 5 bases at V and 6 bases at J, with 10 bases in the middle. CDR3 amino acids: CASSPSGDGYTF. The CDR3 bases are TGTGCCAGCAGCCCATCAGGGGATGGCTACACCTTC.

J is TRBJ1-5 and V is TRBV5-6; D is undetermined. V lost 3 bases to trimming and J lost 5 bases, with 12 bases between them. Looked up from germline, CDR1 is SGHDT and CDR2 is YYEEEE. The length of the CDR3 is 14 residues. The CDR3 region has the DNA TGTGCCAGCAGCTCTCCCTACTCTTATCAGCCCCAGCATTTT. As protein: CASSSPYSYQPQHF.

J is TRBJ2-7 and V is TRBV7-2, with 10 bases aligning to TRBD2. The CDR3 has 15 residues. J lost 4 bases, V lost 1 base, and 4 bases had no gene match. Germline V gene data show CDR1 as SGHTA and CDR2 as FQGNSA. This CDR3 reads CASSLDSGGWYEQYF. The CDR3 coding sequence is TGTGCCAGCAGCTTAGATAGCGGGGGGTGGTACGAGCAGTACTTC.

The rearrangement links TRBV11-2 to TRBJ2-2; 7 bases agree with TRBD2. V lost 8 bases and J lost 3; bases outside the gene matches: 12. The germline V gene has CDR1 SGHAT and CDR2 FQNNGV. This CDR3 spans 16 amino acids. CDR3 DNA: TGTGCCAGCTCGGGGGGTCCGGGACTACACACCGGGGAGCTGTTTTTT. Translation gives CASSGGPGLHTGELFF.

This clone was detected once. The V call is TRBV5-4, the J call TRBJ2-2, with 7 bases fitting TRBD1. The J segment lost 3 bases and the V segment lost 1 base, leaving 3 bases of the junction unmatched. Germline-derived CDR1 and CDR2 are SGHNT and YYREEE (reference sequence). The CDR3 extends over 15 amino acids. CDR3 sequence: CASSLQGVDTGELFF. Here the CDR3 DNA reads TGTGCCAGCAGCTTGCAGGGGGTAGACACCGGGGAGCTGTTTTTT. Drawing the rest from reference TRBV5-4 and TRBJ2-2, the complete variable domain is ETGVTQSPTHLIKTRGQQVTLRCSSQSGHNTVSWYQQALGQGPQFIFQYYREEENGRGNFPPRFSGLQFPNYSSELNVNALELDDSALYLCASSLQGVDTGELFFGEGSRLTVL.

The CDR3 nucleotides read TGCAGCGCTGGGGGGGAGGGTCAGCCCCAGCATTTT. This sequence encodes CSAGGEGQPQHF. This chain uses TRBV29-1 with TRBJ1-5; possibly TRBD1 for D (5 bases). This CDR3 has 12 amino acids. V was cut by 7 bases and J by 6 bases, with 13 bases left in between. Germline CDR1 and CDR2: SQVTM and ANQGSEA. Complete variable domain (other parts from reference TRBV29-1 and TRBJ1-5): SAVISQKPSRDICQRGTSLTIQCQVDSQVTMMFWYRQQPGQSLTLIATANQGSEATYESGFVIDKFPISRPNLTFSTLTVSNMSPEDSSIYLCSAGGEGQPQHFGDGTRLSIL.

The rearrangement uses TRBV29-1 and TRBJ2-1, with 11 bases matching TRBD2. This CDR3 spans 15 amino acids. J lost 9 bases, V lost 4 bases, and 11 bases had no gene match. Looked up from germline, CDR1 is SQVTM and CDR2 is ANQGSEA. CDR3 bases: TGCAGCGTTGCCGGGCTAGCGGGGGGTTTCGGTGAGCAGTTCTTC. Translating it yields CSVAGLAGGFGEQFF.

The rearrangement uses TRBV7-2 and TRBJ1-1; D unclear. Trimming left V 6 bases short and J 9 bases short, with 14 bases between. In germline, CDR1 is SGHTA, CDR2 FQGNSA. CDR3 length equals 12 residues. CDR3 coding DNA: TGTGCCAGCAGTCCTACCACAGAGAAAGCTTTCTTT. Protein sequence: CASSPTTEKAFF.

Only a few counts were recorded for this clone. V usage is TRBV5-1 and J usage is TRBJ2-5; 7 bases agree with TRBD1. The CDR3 consists of 13 residues. Per germline, CDR1 SGHRS and CDR2 YFSETQ. V lost 5 bases, J lost 2 bases, and 3 bases stayed unmatched. In nucleotides, the CDR3 is TGCGCCAGCAGTCTCAGGGGGCAAGAGACCCAGTACTTC. Translated: CASSLRGQETQYF.

The V gene is TRBV5-1, the J gene TRBJ2-7; D is perhaps TRBD1 (6 bases). The CDR3 spans 12 residues. The germline gives CDR1 SGHRS, CDR2 YFSETQ. Trimming removed 4 bases at V and 5 bases at J, with 10 bases between. In nucleotides, the CDR3 is TGCGCCAGCAGCGTGGACAGCCACGAGCAGTACTTC. Its translation is CASSVDSHEQYF.

The rearrangement links TRBV15 to TRBJ2-3, with D perhaps TRBD2 (5 bases). This CDR3 has 15 amino acids. V was pared by 1 base and J by 2 bases, with 10 bases between. Germline CDR1 LNHNV, CDR2 YYDKDF (reference sequence). The CDR3, as DNA: TGTGCCACCAGCAGAGCGGGGAGTCACACAGATACGCAGTATTTT. Protein sequence: CATSRAGSHTDTQYF.

This chain links TRBV30 with TRBJ2-5, with D unresolved. Near its end, the DNA agrees better with TRBJ2-7, so the J call may be wrong. The CDR3 is made up of 14 amino acids. Germline CDR1 reads GTSNPN; CDR2 reads SVGIG (reference sequence). The CDR3 is CAWSVGGLSYEQYF. Here the CDR3 DNA reads TGTGCCTGGAGTGTCGGCGGCCTATCCTACGAGCAGTACTTC.

The sample holds a few counts of this clone. The V and J genes are TRBV15 and TRBJ2-2; 7 bases line up with TRBD1. This CDR3 contains 14 residues. Trimming took 0 bases from V and 7 from J; bases not matched to a gene: 2. Looked up from germline, CDR1 is LNHNV and CDR2 is YYDKDF (reference sequence). CDR3 sequence: CATSRDQGVGELFF. As DNA, the CDR3 is TGTGCCACCAGCAGAGATCAGGGGGTCGGGGAGCTGTTTTTT.

This clone has just a few counts. The V gene is TRBV5-6, the J gene TRBJ2-5; 8 positions match TRBD2. J was trimmed by 7 bases and V by 4 bases; bases with no gene match: 15. The CDR3 runs to 16 residues. Germline V gene data show CDR1 as SGHDT and CDR2 as YYEEEE. The CDR3 is CASSNLAGKNEGTQYF. Here the CDR3 DNA reads TGTGCCAGCAGCAACTTAGCGGGGAAGAATGAGGGGACCCAGTACTTC.